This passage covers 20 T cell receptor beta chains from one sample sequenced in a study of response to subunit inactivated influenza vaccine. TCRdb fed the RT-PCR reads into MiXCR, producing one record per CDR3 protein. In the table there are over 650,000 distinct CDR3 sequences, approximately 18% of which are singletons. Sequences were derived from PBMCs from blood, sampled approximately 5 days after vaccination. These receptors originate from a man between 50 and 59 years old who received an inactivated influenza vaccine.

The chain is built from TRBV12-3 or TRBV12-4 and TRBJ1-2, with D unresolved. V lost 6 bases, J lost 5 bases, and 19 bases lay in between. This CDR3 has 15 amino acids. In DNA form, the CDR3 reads TGTGCCAGCAGCTCACGATACCGACCCTCTTATGGCTACACCTTC. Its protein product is CASSSRYRPSYGYTF.

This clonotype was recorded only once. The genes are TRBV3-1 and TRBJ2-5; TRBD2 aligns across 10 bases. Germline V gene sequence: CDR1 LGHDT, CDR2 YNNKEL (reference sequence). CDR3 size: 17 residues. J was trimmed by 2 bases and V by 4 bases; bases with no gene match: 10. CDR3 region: CASSRGHGLAVQETQYF. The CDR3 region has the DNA TGTGCCAGCAGCCGAGGGCACGGACTAGCGGTACAAGAGACCCAGTACTTC.

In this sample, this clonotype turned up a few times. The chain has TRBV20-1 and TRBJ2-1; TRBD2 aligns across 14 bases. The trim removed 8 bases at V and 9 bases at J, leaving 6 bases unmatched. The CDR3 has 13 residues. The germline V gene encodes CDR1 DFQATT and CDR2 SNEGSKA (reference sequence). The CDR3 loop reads CSPGLAGGGEQFF. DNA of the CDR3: TGCAGTCCTGGACTAGCGGGAGGCGGTGAGCAGTTCTTC.

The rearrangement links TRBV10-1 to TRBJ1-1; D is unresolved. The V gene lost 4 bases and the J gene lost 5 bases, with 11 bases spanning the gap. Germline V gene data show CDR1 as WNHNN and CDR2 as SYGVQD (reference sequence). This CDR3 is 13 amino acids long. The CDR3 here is CASSGRLDTEAFF. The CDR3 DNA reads TGCGCCAGCAGTGGACGGCTTGATACTGAAGCTTTCTTT.

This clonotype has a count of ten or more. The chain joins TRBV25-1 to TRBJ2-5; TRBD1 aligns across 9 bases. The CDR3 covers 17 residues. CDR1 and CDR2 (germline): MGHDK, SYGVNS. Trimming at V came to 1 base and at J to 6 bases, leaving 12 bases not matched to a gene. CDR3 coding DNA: TGTGCCAGCAGTGAATCTATAGGACAGGGGTTAAAACAGACCCAGTACTTC. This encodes CASSESIGQGLKQTQYF.

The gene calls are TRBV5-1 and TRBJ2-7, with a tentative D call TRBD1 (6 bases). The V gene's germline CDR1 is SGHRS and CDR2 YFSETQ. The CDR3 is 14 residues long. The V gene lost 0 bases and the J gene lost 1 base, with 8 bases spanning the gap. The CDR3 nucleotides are TGCGCCAGCAGCTTGGTGGGACAATCCTACGAGCAGTACTTC. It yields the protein CASSLVGQSYEQYF. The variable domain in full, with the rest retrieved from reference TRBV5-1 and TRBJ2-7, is KAGVTQTPRYLIKTRGQQVTLSCSPISGHRSVSWYQQTPGQGLQFLFEYFSETQRNKGNFPGRFSGRQFSNSRSEMNVSTLELGDSALYLCASSLVGQSYEQYFGPGTRLTVT.

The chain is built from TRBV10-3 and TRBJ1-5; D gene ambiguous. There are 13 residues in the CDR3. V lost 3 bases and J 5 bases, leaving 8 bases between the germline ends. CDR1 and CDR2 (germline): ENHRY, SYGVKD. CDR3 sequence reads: CAISEGHDQPQHF. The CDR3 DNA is TGTGCCATCAGTGAAGGGCACGATCAGCCCCAGCATTTT.

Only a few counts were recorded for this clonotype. The CDR3 DNA is TGTGCCACCAGTCCCTGGGGGGGAGCCTACAATGAGCAGTTCTTC. The encoded protein is CATSPWGGAYNEQFF. J is TRBJ2-1 and V is TRBV24-1, with TRBD2 identical over 7 bases. Trimming at V came to 6 bases and at J to 2 bases, leaving 6 bases not matched to a gene. This CDR3 has 15 residues. In germline, CDR1 is KGHDR, CDR2 SFDVKD.

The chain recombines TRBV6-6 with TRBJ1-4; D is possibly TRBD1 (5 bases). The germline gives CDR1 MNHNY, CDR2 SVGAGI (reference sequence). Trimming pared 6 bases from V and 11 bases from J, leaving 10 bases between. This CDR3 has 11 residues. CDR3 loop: CASRIRVKLFF. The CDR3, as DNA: TGTGCCAGCAGAATCAGGGTTAAACTGTTTTTT.

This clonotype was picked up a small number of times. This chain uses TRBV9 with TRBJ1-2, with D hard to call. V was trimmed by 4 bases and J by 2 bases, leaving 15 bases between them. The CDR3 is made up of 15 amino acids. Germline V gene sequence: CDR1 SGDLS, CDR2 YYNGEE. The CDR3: CASSLAVTGNYGYTF. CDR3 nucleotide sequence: TGTGCCAGCAGCCTAGCAGTAACGGGGAACTATGGCTACACCTTC.

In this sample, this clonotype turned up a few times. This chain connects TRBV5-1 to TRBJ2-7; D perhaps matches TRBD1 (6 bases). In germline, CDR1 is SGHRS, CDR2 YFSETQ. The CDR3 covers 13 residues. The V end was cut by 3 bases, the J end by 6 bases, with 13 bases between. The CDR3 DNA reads TGCGCCAGCAGCTATAAAGGGGGTGGCGAGCAGTACTTC. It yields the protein CASSYKGGGEQYF.

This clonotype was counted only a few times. The CDR3 DNA reads as TGTGCCATCCGCCGGGAACAGGACGGGTCGGAGGAGCAGTACTTC. As protein: CAIRREQDGSEEQYF. The rearrangement joins TRBV10-3 to TRBJ2-7; D possibly matches TRBD1 or TRBD2 (5 bases each). Germline assignment: CDR1 ENHRY and CDR2 SYGVKD. Deletions cut 8 bases from V and 7 bases from J, with 24 bases between. The CDR3 runs 15 residues.

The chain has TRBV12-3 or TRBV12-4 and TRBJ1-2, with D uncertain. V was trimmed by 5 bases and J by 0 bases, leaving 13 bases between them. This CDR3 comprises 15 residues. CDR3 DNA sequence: TGTGCCAGCAGTCCTTCGACGGCGGCTAACTATGGCTACACCTTC. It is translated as CASSPSTAANYGYTF.

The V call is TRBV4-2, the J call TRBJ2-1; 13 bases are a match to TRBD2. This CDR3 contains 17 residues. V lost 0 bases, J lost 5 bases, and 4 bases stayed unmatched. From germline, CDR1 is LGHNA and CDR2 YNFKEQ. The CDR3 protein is CASSQDSGTSGDNEQFF. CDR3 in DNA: TGTGCCAGCAGCCAAGATTCCGGGACTAGCGGGGACAATGAGCAGTTCTTC.

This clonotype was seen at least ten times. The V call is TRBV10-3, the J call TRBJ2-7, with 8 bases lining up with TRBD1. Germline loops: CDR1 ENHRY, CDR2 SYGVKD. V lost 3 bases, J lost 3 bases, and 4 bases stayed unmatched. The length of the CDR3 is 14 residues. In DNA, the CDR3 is TGTGCCATCAGTGAATTTACAGGGGGCTACGAGCAGTACTTC. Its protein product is CAISEFTGGYEQYF.

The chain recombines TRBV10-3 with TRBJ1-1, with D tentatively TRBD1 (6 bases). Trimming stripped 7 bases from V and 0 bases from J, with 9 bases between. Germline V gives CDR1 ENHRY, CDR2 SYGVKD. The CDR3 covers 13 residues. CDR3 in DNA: TGTGCCATCAACACAGGGTTGAACACTGAAGCTTTCTTT. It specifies CAINTGLNTEAFF.

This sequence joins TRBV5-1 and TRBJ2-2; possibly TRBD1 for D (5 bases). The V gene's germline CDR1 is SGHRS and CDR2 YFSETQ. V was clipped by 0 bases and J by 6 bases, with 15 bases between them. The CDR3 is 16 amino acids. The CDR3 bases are TGCGCCAGCAGCTTGGTGGCAGGGCTGCTTCCCGGGGAGCTGTTTTTT. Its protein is CASSLVAGLLPGELFF.

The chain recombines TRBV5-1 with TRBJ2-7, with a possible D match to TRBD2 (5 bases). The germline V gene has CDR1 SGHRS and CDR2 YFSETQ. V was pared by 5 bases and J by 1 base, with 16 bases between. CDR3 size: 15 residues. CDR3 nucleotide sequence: TGCGCCAGCAGAATGGAGGACCGGGCTTCCTACGAGCAGTACTTC. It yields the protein CASRMEDRASYEQYF.

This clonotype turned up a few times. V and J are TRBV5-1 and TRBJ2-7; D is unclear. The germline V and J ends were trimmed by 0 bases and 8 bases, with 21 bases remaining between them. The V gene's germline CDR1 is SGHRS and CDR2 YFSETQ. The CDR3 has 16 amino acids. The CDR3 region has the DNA TGCGCCAGCAGCTTGGAAACCATACGCTCCGGTGGACAGCAGTACTTC. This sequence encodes CASSLETIRSGGQQYF.

The CDR3: CASSGEVVTQYF. CDR3 nucleotides: TGTGCCAGCAGTGGGGAGGTAGTTACGCAGTATTTT. The rearrangement joins TRBV28 to TRBJ2-3, with D possibly matching TRBD2 (6 bases). V was pared by 5 bases and J by 8 bases, with 11 bases between. CDR3 size: 12 residues. The germline V gene encodes CDR1 MDHEN and CDR2 SYDVKM.